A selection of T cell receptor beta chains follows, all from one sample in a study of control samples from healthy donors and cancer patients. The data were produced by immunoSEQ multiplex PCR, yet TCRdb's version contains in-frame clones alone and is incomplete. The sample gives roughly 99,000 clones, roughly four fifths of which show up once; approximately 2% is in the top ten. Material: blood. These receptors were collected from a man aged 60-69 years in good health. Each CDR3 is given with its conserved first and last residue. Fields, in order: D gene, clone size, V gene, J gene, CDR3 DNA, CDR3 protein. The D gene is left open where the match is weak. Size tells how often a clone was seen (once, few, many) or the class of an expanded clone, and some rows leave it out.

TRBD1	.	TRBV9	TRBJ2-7	TGTGCCAGCAGCGTAGGGGACAGGGAATACGAGCAGTACTTC	CASSVGDREYEQYF
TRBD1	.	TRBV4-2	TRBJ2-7	TGTGCCAGCAGCCAAGACCCCGCGATCCGGGACAGCCCCTACGAGCAGTACTTC	CASSQDPAIRDSPYEQYF
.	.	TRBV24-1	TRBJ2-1	TGTGCCACCAGCGACCGTATAGGCATCGATGAGCAGTTCTTC	CATSDRIGIDEQFF
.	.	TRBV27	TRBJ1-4	TGTGCCAGCAGTTTTCTGGGAGGTAATGAAAAACTGTTTTTT	CASSFLGGNEKLFF
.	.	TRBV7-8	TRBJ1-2	TGTGCCAGCAGCTTAAGTAGGAACTATGGCTACACCTTC	CASSLSRNYGYTF
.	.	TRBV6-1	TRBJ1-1	TGTGCCAGCAGTGAGTGGGGTGTGAGCACTGAAGCTTTCTTT	CASSEWGVSTEAFF
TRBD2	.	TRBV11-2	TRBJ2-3	TGTGCCAGCAGCTTAGGTCTAGCGGCCAGGGAGCAGTATTTT	CASSLGLAAREQYF
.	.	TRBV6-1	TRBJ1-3	TGTGCCAGCAGTGAAGCCCCCTCTCCCCCCATATATTTT	CASSEAPSPPIYF
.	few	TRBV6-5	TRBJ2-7	TGTGCCAGCAGAGTACTCCGGGACGGAACCTACGAGCAGTACTTC	CASRVLRDGTYEQYF
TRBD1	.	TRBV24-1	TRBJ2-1	TGTGCCACCAGTGATTTAGTGGGACAGACCTACAATGAGCAGTTCTTC	CATSDLVGQTYNEQFF
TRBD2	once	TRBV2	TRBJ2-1	TGTGCCAGCAGTCTGACTAGCGGTTCCTACAATGAGCAGTTCTTC	CASSLTSGSYNEQFF
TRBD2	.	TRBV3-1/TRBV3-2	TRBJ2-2	TGTGCCAGCAGCCAAGATTCCGGCGCGGGAGGTACCGGGGAGCTGTTTTTT	CASSQDSGAGGTGELFF
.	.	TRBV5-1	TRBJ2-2	TGCGCCAGCAGCAAGGACAGGAGGGACACCGGGGAGCTGTTTTTT	CASSKDRRDTGELFF
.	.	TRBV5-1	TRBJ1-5	TGCGCCAGCAGCTTGAGCGGGGATAATCAGCCCCAGCATTTT	CASSLSGDNQPQHF
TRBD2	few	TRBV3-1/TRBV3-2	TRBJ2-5	TGTGCCAGCAGCCAAGAAGCCGGGGGGAAAGAGACCCAGTACTTC	CASSQEAGGKETQYF
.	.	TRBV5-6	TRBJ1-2	TGTGCCAGCAGCTTGGATGCGACAGACCTCTATGGCTACACCTTC	CASSLDATDLYGYTF
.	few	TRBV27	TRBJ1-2	TGTGCCAGCAGTGTAGGACGGGGGGCGGACTATGGCTACACCTTC	CASSVGRGADYGYTF
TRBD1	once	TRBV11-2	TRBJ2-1	TGTGCCAGCGGACGGACTCAGTCAAGACAGGGTTGGAATGAGCAGTTCTTC	CASGRTQSRQGWNEQFF
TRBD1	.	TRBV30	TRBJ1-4	TGTGCCTGGACCGGACAGGGGGCGGGGAATGAAAAACTGTTTTTT	CAWTGQGAGNEKLFF
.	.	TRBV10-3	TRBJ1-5	TGTGCCATCAGTGAGTCGTTGGGGTTTGACAATCAGCCCCAGCATTTT	CAISESLGFDNQPQHF
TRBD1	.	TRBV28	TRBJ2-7	TGTGCCAGCAGTTCAGGGGGCACGGGATCCTACGAGCAGTACTTC	CASSSGGTGSYEQYF
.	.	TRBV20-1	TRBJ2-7	TGCAGTGCTAGGGACAAATACGAGCAGTACTTC	CSARDKYEQYF
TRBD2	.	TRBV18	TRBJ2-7	TGTGCCAGCTCACCAAGGACTAGCTGGGGAGGGTACGAGCAGTACTTC	CASSPRTSWGGYEQYF
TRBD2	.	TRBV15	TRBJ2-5	TGTGCCACCAGCAGAGGAGGGGCGGGGGGATTTGAGACCCAGTACTTC	CATSRGGAGGFETQYF
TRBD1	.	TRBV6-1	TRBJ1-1	TGTGCCAGCAGTGATGGCTTCGGGACAGCGGGAGAAGCTTTCTTT	CASSDGFGTAGEAFF
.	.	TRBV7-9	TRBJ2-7	TGTGCCAGCAGCTTAGGGACAGAGTACGAGCAGTACTTC	CASSLGTEYEQYF
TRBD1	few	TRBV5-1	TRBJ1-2	TGCGCCAGCAGCTTAGGGACAGGCTATGGCTACACCTTC	CASSLGTGYGYTF
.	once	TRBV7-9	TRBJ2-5	TGTGCCAGCAGCTTAAACCAAGAGACCCAGTACTTC	CASSLNQETQYF
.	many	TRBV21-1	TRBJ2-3	TGTGCCAGCAGCAAAAGGGGATCTAGCGGGGGGGCCACAGATACGCAGTATTTT	CASSKRGSSGGATDTQYF
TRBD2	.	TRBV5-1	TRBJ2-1	TGCGCCAGCAGCTTGGAACTAGCGGGAGCCGGGAATGAGCAGTTCTTC	CASSLELAGAGNEQFF
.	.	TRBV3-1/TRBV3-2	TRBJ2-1	TGTGCCAGCAGCCAAGATGGGGGGGGGCGAGTGTCTACTGAGCAGTTCTTC	CASSQDGGGRVSTEQFF